These 21 T cell receptor beta chains were all obtained from the same sample, sequenced in a study of long-term antiretroviral therapy in people with HIV (dated by TCRdb to the early 2020s). Sequencing of the TRB variable region was done with the immunoSEQ hsTCRB v3.0 assay at survey level resolution. Drawn from immuneACCESS, this table holds only the in-frame rearrangements with V and J called that TCRdb kept. Clones are partly lost; checked studies trace under half to an unresolved V gene and leave the rest unexplained. Counted in this sample were tens of thousands of clones; about 84% of them appeared once. The top ten clonotypes cover about 10% of the sample. This specimen consisted of unsorted PBMCs, obtained 0.8 years before starting antiretroviral therapy. Every receptor here comes from a man in his late teens or twenties with HIV.

The chain has TRBV5-6 and TRBJ2-7, with 7 bases matching TRBD1. The CDR3 sequence is 14 residues long. The germline gives CDR1 SGHDT, CDR2 YYEEEE. The V gene end was trimmed by 0 bases and the J gene end by 5 bases; junction bases not matched to a gene: 5. The CDR3 loop is CASSLGQGVNEQYF. The CDR3 bases are TGTGCCAGCAGCTTGGGACAGGGAGTAAACGAGCAGTACTTC. The variable domain in full, completed from reference TRBV5-6 and TRBJ2-7, reads DAGVTQSPTHLIKTRGQQVTLRCSPKSGHDTVSWYQQALGQGPQFIFQYYEEEERQRGNFPDRFSGHQFPNYSSELNVNALLLGDSALYLCASSLGQGVNEQYFGPGTRLTVT.

This clone was seen just once. V and J are TRBV5-6 and TRBJ1-1; TRBD1 might be the D (6 bases). CDR1 SGHDT and CDR2 YYEEEE come from the germline V gene. Trimming cost V 0 bases and J 6 bases, with 9 bases left between them. The CDR3 covers 13 residues. The CDR3 DNA follows: TGTGCCAGCAGCTTGGGGGGGGGCCCTGAAGCTTTCTTT. Amino acids: CASSLGGGPEAFF.

The chain joins TRBV6-6 to TRBJ2-1, with D unclear. Germline V gene data show CDR1 as MNHNY and CDR2 as SVGAGI (reference sequence). The CDR3 runs 12 residues. Trimming shortened V by 0 bases and J by 7 bases, and 4 bases separated the two germline ends. Here the CDR3 reads CASSYSTNEQFF. CDR3 in DNA: TGTGCCAGCAGTTACTCGACGAATGAGCAGTTCTTC.

V gene TRBV28 combines with J gene TRBJ1-2, with D tentatively TRBD1 (5 bases). CDR1 and CDR2 from the germline V gene are MDHEN and SYDVKM. The V and J ends lost 2 bases and 10 bases respectively, with 14 bases between them. The CDR3 is made up of 13 amino acids. The CDR3 DNA is TGTGCCAGCAGTTTAGCTTACAGGACCGTCTACACCTTC. Its protein is CASSLAYRTVYTF.

V gene TRBV4-3 combines with J gene TRBJ2-1; 8 bases match TRBD1. The length of the CDR3 is 18 residues. Germline V gene lookup returns CDR1 LGHNA and CDR2 YSLEER. V trimming: 3 bases; J trimming: 5 bases; junction bases outside the gene matches: 15. As DNA, the CDR3 is TGCGCCAGCAGCCACACCACCTGGCCGGGACAGGTCCACAATGAGCAGTTCTTC. Encoded protein: CASSHTTWPGQVHNEQFF.

The rearrangement joins TRBV7-2 to TRBJ2-7; 7 bases are shared with TRBD2. The CDR3 runs 12 residues. In germline, CDR1 is SGHTA, CDR2 FQGNSA. Germline trimming cut 3 bases from V and 4 bases from J; bases unmatched to any gene: 0. The CDR3 protein is CASSFSGYEQYF. The CDR3 DNA reads TGTGCCAGCAGCTTTAGCGGGTACGAGCAGTACTTC.

V is TRBV6-4 and J is TRBJ2-3, with D possibly TRBD2 on 6 matching bases. This CDR3 has 14 residues. V lost 4 bases to trimming and J lost 2 bases, with 10 bases between them. The V gene's germline CDR1 is MRHNA and CDR2 SNTAGT. CDR3: CASSVRGSTDTQYF. Here the CDR3 DNA reads TGTGCCAGCAGTGTTCGGGGGTCCACAGATACGCAGTATTTT.

The CDR3 DNA is TGTGCCAGCAGTGGAGGAATTGGCACAGATACGCAGTATTTT. Residues: CASSGGIGTDTQYF. V and J are TRBV6-4 and TRBJ2-3; no reliable D call. This CDR3 contains 14 residues. Trimming removed 4 bases from V and 1 base from J, with 9 bases in between. Germline CDR1 MRHNA, CDR2 SNTAGT.

The chain employs TRBV12-5 and TRBJ2-1; D uncertain. The germline V and J ends were trimmed by 0 bases and 4 bases, with 16 bases remaining between them. CDR1 is LGHNT and CDR2 is FRNRAP in the germline V gene. The CDR3 covers 17 residues. CDR3 nucleotides: TGTGCTAGTGGTTTGGTAATGGGCGAGCAAACGTACAATGAGCAGTTCTTC. Translating gives CASGLVMGEQTYNEQFF.

The chain is built from TRBV5-8 and TRBJ2-3, with TRBD1 identical over 7 bases. Per germline, CDR1 SGHTS and CDR2 YDEGEE. The CDR3 runs 14 residues. V gave up 5 bases and J gave up 2 bases; unmatched junction bases: 5. The CDR3 nucleotides read TGTGCCAGCAGGTCTGGACAGGCCACAGATACGCAGTATTTT. Amino acids: CASRSGQATDTQYF. The whole variable domain, remainder taken from reference TRBV5-8 and TRBJ2-3, is EAGVTQSPTHLIKTRGQQATLRCSPISGHTSVYWYQQALGLGLQFLLWYDEGEERNRGNFPPRFSGRQFPNYSSELNVNALELEDSALYLCASRSGQATDTQYFGPGTRLTVL.

The chain joins TRBV29-1 to TRBJ2-5; 10 bases match TRBD2. This CDR3 is built from 15 residues. Germline CDR1 is SQVTM and CDR2 is ANQGSEA. V dropped 5 bases and J dropped 5; count of bases not matched to a gene: 11. In DNA, the CDR3 is TGCAGCGTTCCCCCTAGCGGGAGCCATTCGGAGACCCAGTACTTC. Its protein is CSVPPSGSHSETQYF.

The chain recombines TRBV30 with TRBJ1-4; 12 nucleotides match TRBD1. Germline values: CDR1 GTSNPN, CDR2 SVGIG (reference sequence). The CDR3 has 17 amino acids. V was clipped by 0 bases and J by 3 bases; unmatched bases: 5. The DNA of the CDR3 is TGTGCCTGGAGTGTACTGGGACAGGGGGCGTCTAATGAAAAACTGTTTTTT. It yields the protein CAWSVLGQGASNEKLFF.

The chain carries TRBV7-3 and TRBJ2-5; 9 bases fit TRBD2. Unmatched junction bases numbered 11, after V lost 4 bases and J lost 5 bases. This CDR3 contains 16 residues. The germline V gene encodes CDR1 SGHTA and CDR2 FQGTGA. This chain's CDR3 is CASSYGLAGGPETQYF. CDR3 sequence (DNA): TGTGCCAGCAGCTACGGTTTGGCGGGAGGGCCTGAGACCCAGTACTTC.

This chain links TRBV18 with TRBJ1-4; TRBD1 aligns across 7 bases. V was pared by 3 bases and J by 4 bases, with 2 bases of the junction left unmatched. Germline V CDR1 and CDR2: KGHSH, LQKENI. The CDR3 is 14 residues long. The CDR3 loop reads CASSPGQLNEKLFF. In DNA form, the CDR3 reads TGTGCCAGCTCACCGGGACAGCTTAATGAAAAACTGTTTTTT.

The gene calls are TRBV12-5 and TRBJ2-2; D might be TRBD1 (6 bases). Trimming shortened V by 2 bases and J by 6 bases, and 13 bases separated the two germline ends. This CDR3 has 15 amino acids. Germline V gene data show CDR1 as LGHNT and CDR2 as FRNRAP. CDR3 in amino acids: CASGLQPSGAGELFF. The CDR3 region has the DNA TGTGCTAGTGGTTTGCAACCGTCAGGGGCCGGGGAGCTGTTTTTT.

This clone was counted a single time. In DNA form, the CDR3 reads TGCGCCAGCAGCCCCAGCGGGGCTCAAGGAAAACTGTTTTTT. This encodes CASSPSGAQGKLFF. V is TRBV4-1 and J is TRBJ1-4; D might be TRBD1 (5 bases). With 4 bases removed from V and 10 bases from J, the gap between germline ends came to 16 bases. The V gene's germline CDR1 is MGHRA and CDR2 YSYEKL. The CDR3 totals 14 residues.

This clone was counted only a few times. The CDR3 bases are TGTGCCAGCAGCCCCGGATCGAACACTGAAGCTTTCTTT. Its translation: CASSPGSNTEAFF. The chain is built from TRBV5-6 and TRBJ1-1; unclear D gene. The CDR3 totals 13 residues. From germline, CDR1 is SGHDT and CDR2 YYEEEE. V was cut by 4 bases and J by 1 base, with 8 bases left in between.

This clone was detected once. The CDR3 loop is CAISESGDKSEAFF. CDR3 DNA: TGTGCCATCAGTGAGTCGGGGGATAAGTCTGAAGCTTTCTTT. V is TRBV10-3 and J is TRBJ1-1; D possibly corresponds to TRBD1 (5 bases). V lost 0 bases to trimming and J lost 6 bases, with 11 bases between them. CDR1 ENHRY and CDR2 SYGVKD come from the germline V gene. This CDR3 comprises 14 residues.

The V gene is TRBV7-9, the J gene TRBJ2-2, with a weak D call TRBD2 (5 bases). V lost 6 bases and J 5 bases, leaving 7 bases between the germline ends. The CDR3 is 12 amino acids. Germline loops: CDR1 SEHNR, CDR2 FQNEAQ (reference sequence). In DNA, the CDR3 is TGTGCCAGCAGTCGAGGGACCGGGGAGCTGTTTTTT. It yields the protein CASSRGTGELFF.

The rearrangement joins TRBV2 to TRBJ1-5; D is uncertain. The CDR3 totals 13 residues. Germline V lookup: CDR1 SNHLY, CDR2 FYNNEI. The germline V and J ends were trimmed by 6 bases and 2 bases, with 8 bases remaining between them. CDR3 protein: CASRGSGNQPQHF. The CDR3 nucleotides read TGTGCCAGCAGAGGGAGCGGCAATCAGCCCCAGCATTTT.

The genes are TRBV18 and TRBJ1-2; D remains ambiguous. Germline V gene data show CDR1 as KGHSH and CDR2 as LQKENI. The CDR3 has 13 residues. Trimming removed 2 bases from V and 4 bases from J, with 8 bases in between. The CDR3 is CASSPVAGYGYTF. CDR3 nucleotides: TGTGCCAGCTCACCAGTGGCGGGCTATGGCTACACCTTC.